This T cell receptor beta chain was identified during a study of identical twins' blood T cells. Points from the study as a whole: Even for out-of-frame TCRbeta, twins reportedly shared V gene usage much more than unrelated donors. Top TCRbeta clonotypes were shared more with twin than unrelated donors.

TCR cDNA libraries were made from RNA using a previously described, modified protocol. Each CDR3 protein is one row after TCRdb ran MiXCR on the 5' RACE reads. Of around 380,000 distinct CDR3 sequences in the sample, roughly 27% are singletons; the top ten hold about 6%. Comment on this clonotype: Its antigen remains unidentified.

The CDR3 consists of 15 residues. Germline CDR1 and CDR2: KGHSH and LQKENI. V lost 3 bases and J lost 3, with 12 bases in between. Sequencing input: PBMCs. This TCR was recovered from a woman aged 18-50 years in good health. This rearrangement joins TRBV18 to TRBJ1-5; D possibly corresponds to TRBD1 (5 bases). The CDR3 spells CASSPADSTNQPQHF. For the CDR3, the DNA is TGTGCCAGCTCACCGGCCGACAGTACCAATCAGCCCCAGCATTTT.